This T cell receptor (beta chain) stems from a study of T cell responses to AZD1222 COVID-19 vaccine. Findings and caveats of the study: Receipt of two AZD1222 doses was followed by a rise in Spike-specific TCR breadth and depth.

This CDR3 contains 14 residues. Looked up from germline, CDR1 is LGHNA and CDR2 is YSLEER. V lost 0 bases to trimming and J lost 9 bases; unmatched junction nucleotides: 5. TCRdb keeps only in-frame clones here, not all; method: immunoSEQ multiplex PCR. The sample holds 20,000 or so clones; roughly 79% are singletons and the top ten take around 20%. With respect to this clone: Its antigen remains unidentified.

V is TRBV4-3 and J is TRBJ1-5; 7 bases are a match to TRBD1. This clonotype originated in an adult who received the AZD1222 COVID-19 vaccine. The sample here was peripheral blood, taken 28 days after the second AZD1222 dose. Written as DNA, the CDR3 is TGCGCCAGCAGCCAAGATAGGGGGCGGCTGCCCCAGCATTTT. This gives the protein CASSQDRGRLPQHF.